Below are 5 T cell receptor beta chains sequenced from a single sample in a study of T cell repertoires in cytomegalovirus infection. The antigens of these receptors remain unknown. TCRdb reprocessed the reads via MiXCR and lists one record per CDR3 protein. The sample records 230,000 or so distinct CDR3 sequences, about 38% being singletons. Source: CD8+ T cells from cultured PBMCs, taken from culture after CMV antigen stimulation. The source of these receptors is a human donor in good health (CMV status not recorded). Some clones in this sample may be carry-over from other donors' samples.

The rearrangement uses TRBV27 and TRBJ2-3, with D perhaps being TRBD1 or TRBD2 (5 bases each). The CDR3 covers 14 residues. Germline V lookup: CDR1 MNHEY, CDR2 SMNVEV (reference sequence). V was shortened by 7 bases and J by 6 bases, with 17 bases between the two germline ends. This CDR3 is CASTPQVGADTQYF. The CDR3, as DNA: TGTGCCAGCACCCCGCAGGTCGGGGCCGATACGCAGTATTTT.

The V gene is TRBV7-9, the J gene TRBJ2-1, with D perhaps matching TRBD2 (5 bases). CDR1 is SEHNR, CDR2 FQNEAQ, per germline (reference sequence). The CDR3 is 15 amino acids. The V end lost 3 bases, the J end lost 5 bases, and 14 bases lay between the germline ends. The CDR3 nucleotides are TGTGCCAGCAGCTTCGGACGGGGTTTTCACAATGAGCAGTTCTTC. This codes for CASSFGRGFHNEQFF.

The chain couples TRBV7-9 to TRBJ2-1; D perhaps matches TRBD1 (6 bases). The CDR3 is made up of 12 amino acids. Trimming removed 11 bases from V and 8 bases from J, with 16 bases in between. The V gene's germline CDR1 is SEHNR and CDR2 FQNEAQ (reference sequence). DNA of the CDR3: TGTGCCCTCAGGGGACCCTGGGATGAGCAGTTCTTC. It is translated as CALRGPWDEQFF. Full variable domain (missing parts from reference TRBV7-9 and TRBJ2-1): DTGVSQNPRHKITKRGQNVTFRCDPISEHNRLYWYRQTLGQGPEFLTYFQNEAQLEKSRLLSDRFSAERPKGSFSTLEIQRTEQGDSAMYLCALRGPWDEQFFGPGTRLTVL.

The CDR3 sequence: CASSLGQGTTEAFF. CDR3 coding DNA: TGTGCCAGCAGCTTAGGGCAGGGGACCACTGAAGCTTTCTTT. The chain couples TRBV7-6 to TRBJ1-1; D possibly corresponds to TRBD1 (6 bases). Between the trimmed V and J ends, which lost 1 base and 4 bases, there was a span of 10 bases. This CDR3 is built from 14 residues. Germline CDR1 SGHVS, CDR2 FNYEAQ.

The CDR3 region has the DNA TGTGCCATCAGTGAGGAGGACAGGGACAACTATGGCTACACCTTC. Translation gives CAISEEDRDNYGYTF. The chain has TRBV10-3 and TRBJ1-2; 8 bases match TRBD1. Germline values: CDR1 ENHRY, CDR2 SYGVKD. The CDR3 extends over 15 amino acids. V dropped 2 bases and J dropped 2; count of bases not matched to a gene: 4.